This TCR beta chain was identified in a study of regulatory T cells in long-lasting Graves disease. Germline V gene sequence: CDR1 MNHNS, CDR2 SASEGT. The CDR3 covers 12 residues. V lost 8 bases, J lost 8 bases, and 15 bases lay in between. The time point here: newly diagnosed GD, antithyroid drugs for less than 3 months. RNA isolated from PBMCs was used to make the TCR library. The TCR beta library used iRepertoire HTBI primers with Arm-PCR amplification of CDR3. MiXCR, applied by TCRdb to the multiplex PCR reads, yields one record per CDR3 protein. The profile shows fewer than 650,000 distinct CDR3 sequences, about 15% of them singletons. Another study also made use of these data, one on T cells in Graves' hyperthyroidism and ophthalmopathy.

The starting material was peripheral blood mononuclear cells (PBMCs), obtained at new diagnosis, from a patient treated with antithyroid drugs. The receptor was derived from a woman aged 25 to 45 with Graves disease. This chain connects TRBV6-1 to TRBJ1-2; TRBD1 might be the D (5 bases). DNA of the CDR3: TGTGCCAGCCTCCGCGGGGGTAGCGGCTACACCTTC. Amino acid sequence: CASLRGGSGYTF.